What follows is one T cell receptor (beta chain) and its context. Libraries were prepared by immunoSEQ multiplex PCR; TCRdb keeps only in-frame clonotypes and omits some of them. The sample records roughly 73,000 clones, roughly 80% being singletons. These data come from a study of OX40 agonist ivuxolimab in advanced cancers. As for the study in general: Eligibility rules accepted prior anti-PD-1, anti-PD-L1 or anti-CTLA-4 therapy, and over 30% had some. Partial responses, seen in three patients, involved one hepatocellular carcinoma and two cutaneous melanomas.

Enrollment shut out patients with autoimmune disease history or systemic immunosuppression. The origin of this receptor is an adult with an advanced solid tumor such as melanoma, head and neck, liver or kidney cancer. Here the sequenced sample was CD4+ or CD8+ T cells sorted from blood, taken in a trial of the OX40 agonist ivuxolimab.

Written as DNA, the CDR3 is TGTGCCAGAAGCTTAGTTCGCGGTGGAGGAGAGACCCAGTACTTC. It translates to CARSLVRGGGETQYF. V gene TRBV7-5 combines with J gene TRBJ2-5; the table's D call of TRBD2 was not tested on the DNA. TRBV7-5 is listed as a pseudogene. This CDR3 has 15 residues.